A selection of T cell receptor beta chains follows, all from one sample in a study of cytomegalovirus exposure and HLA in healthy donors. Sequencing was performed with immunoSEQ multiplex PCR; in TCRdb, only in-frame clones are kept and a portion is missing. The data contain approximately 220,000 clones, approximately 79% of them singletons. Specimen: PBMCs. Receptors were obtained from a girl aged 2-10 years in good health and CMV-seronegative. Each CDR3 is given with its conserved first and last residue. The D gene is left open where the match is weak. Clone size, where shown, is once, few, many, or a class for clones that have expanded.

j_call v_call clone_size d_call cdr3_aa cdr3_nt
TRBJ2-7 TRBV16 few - CASSQSTAAYEQYF TGTGCCAGCAGCCAATCGACGGCGGCCTACGAGCAGTACTTC
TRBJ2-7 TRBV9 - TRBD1 CASSGTGVHEQYF TGTGCCAGCAGCGGGACAGGGGTCCACGAGCAGTACTTC
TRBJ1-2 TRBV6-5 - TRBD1 CASSYDRTGHNYGYTF TGTGCCAGCAGCTACGATCGGACAGGTCATAACTATGGCTACACCTTC
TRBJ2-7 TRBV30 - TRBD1 CAWNTGTGQGLYEQYF TGTGCCTGGAATACCGGCACTGGACAGGGATTGTACGAGCAGTACTTC
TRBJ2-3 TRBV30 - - CAWSGRATDTQYF TGTGCCTGGAGTGGGAGGGCCACAGATACGCAGTATTTT
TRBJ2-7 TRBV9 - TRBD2 CASSVSGGSYEQYF TGTGCCAGCAGCGTTAGCGGGGGCTCCTACGAGCAGTACTTC
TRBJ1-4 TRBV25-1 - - CASSLRSQKLFF TGTGCCAGCAGTCTGAGGTCTCAAAAACTGTTTTTT
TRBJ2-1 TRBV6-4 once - CASSDTEMGEQFF TGTGCCAGCAGTGATACAGAGATGGGTGAGCAGTTCTTC
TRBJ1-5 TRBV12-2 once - CASRLVVRGWQPQHF TGTGCAAGTCGCTTAGTAGTCCGAGGTTGGCAGCCCCAGCATTTT
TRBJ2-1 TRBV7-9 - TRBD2 CASSSGLAGGPSYNEQFF TGTGCCAGCAGCTCGGGACTAGCGGGAGGGCCCTCCTACAATGAGCAGTTCTTC
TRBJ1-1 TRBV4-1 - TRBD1 CASSPTGGTEAFF TGCGCCAGCAGCCCGACAGGGGGCACTGAAGCTTTCTTT
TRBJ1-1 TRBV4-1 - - CASSQLGHGGVDTEAFF TGCGCCAGCAGCCAACTCGGGCATGGGGGGGTTGACACTGAAGCTTTCTTT
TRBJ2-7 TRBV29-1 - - CSVEDRSGNPYEQYF TGCAGCGTTGAAGATCGGTCAGGGAATCCCTACGAGCAGTACTTC
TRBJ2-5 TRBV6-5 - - CASSTPGWETQYF TGTGCCAGCAGTACCCCCGGTTGGGAGACCCAGTACTTC